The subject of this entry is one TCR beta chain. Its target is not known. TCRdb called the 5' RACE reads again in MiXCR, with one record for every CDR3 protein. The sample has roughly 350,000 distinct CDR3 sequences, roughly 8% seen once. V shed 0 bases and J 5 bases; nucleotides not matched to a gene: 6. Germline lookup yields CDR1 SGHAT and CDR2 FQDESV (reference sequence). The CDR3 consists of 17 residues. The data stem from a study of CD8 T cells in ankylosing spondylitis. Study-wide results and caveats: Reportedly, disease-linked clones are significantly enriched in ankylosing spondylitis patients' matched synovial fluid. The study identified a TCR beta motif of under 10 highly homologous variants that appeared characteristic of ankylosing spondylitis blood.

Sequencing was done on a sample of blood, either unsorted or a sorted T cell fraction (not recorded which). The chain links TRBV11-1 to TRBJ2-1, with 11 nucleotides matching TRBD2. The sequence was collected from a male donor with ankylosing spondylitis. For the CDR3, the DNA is TGTGCCAGCAGCTTAGCACTAGCGGGAGCCGTCGACAATGAGCAGTTCTTC. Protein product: CASSLALAGAVDNEQFF.